Each of the 30 T cell receptor beta chains below was sequenced from the same sample in a study of CD8 T cells in Susac syndrome. Reverse transcription of roughly 0.5 to 1 ug RNA was carried out with random hexamers. TCRdb re-called the immunoSEQ multiplex PCR reads through MiXCR, storing one row per CDR3 protein. The sample lists 150,000 to 200,000 distinct CDR3 sequences, approximately 95% seen once, with 0.1% in the top ten. Sequencing used CD4+ T cells from PBMCs. The receptors were sampled from a human donor in good health.

The rearrangement links TRBV18 to TRBJ2-5, with a possible D match to TRBD1 (6 bases). Trimming stripped 4 bases from V and 5 bases from J, with 14 bases between. The CDR3 loop spans 14 amino acids. Germline assignment: CDR1 KGHSH and CDR2 LQKENI. This CDR3 is CASSRTTGLETQYF. The CDR3 coding sequence is TGTGCCAGCTCACGTACGACAGGCTTGGAGACCCAGTACTTC.

The chain recombines TRBV7-2 with TRBJ1-1, with D unresolved. The CDR3 covers 12 residues. Trimming left V 3 bases short and J 11 bases short, with 13 bases between. The germline gives CDR1 SGHTA, CDR2 FQGNSA. The CDR3 is CASSFSARSAFF. In DNA, the CDR3 is TGTGCCAGCAGCTTTTCGGCGCGGTCCGCTTTCTTT. The whole variable domain, filled in from reference TRBV7-2 and TRBJ1-1, reads GAGVSQSPSNKVTEKGKDVELRCDPISGHTALYWYRQSLGQGLEFLIYFQGNSAPDKSGLPSDRFSAERTGGSVSTLTIQRTQQEDSAVYLCASSFSARSAFFGQGTRLTVV.

The chain is built from TRBV7-8 and TRBJ2-1; 11 nucleotides match TRBD2. There are 14 residues in the CDR3. Germline V lookup: CDR1 SGHVS, CDR2 FQNEAQ. V dropped 3 bases and J dropped 10; count of bases not matched to a gene: 5. CDR3 DNA sequence: TGTGCCAGCAGCTTCCTAGCGGGAGGCAAGGAGCAGTTCTTC. Its translation: CASSFLAGGKEQFF.

The chain links TRBV20-1 to TRBJ2-1; D ambiguous. This CDR3 region has 14 residues. CDR1 DFQATT and CDR2 SNEGSKA come from the germline V gene (reference sequence). The DNA for the CDR3 is TGCAGCGCCGTCGACTCCAGATCTTACAATGAGCAGTTCTTC. Protein sequence: CSAVDSRSYNEQFF.

The chain uses TRBV6-2 or TRBV6-3 and TRBJ2-1; 9 nucleotides agree with TRBD2. The CDR3 has 17 residues. V dropped 7 bases and J dropped 4; count of bases not matched to a gene: 14. CDR1 is MNHEY and CDR2 is SVGEGT in the germline V gene. The CDR3 is CASTKGGASGIYNEQFF. The CDR3 DNA reads TGTGCCAGCACCAAGGGAGGGGCTAGCGGGATATACAATGAGCAGTTCTTC.

The V and J genes are TRBV3-1 and TRBJ1-6; 7 bases fit TRBD1. The CDR3 covers 18 residues. Germline V gene lookup returns CDR1 LGHDT and CDR2 YNNKEL (reference sequence). The J segment lost 5 bases and the V segment lost 4 bases, leaving 14 bases of the junction unmatched. In DNA, the CDR3 is TGTGCCAGCAGCCGATATGGAGACAGGGCGCCGGATAATTCACCCCTCCACTTT. Translated: CASSRYGDRAPDNSPLHF.

This chain links TRBV5-6 with TRBJ2-5; a possible D gene is TRBD1 (6 bases). The CDR3 contains 14 residues. Per germline, CDR1 SGHDT and CDR2 YYEEEE. Between the trimmed V and J ends, which lost 4 bases and 5 bases, there was a span of 15 bases. The CDR3 protein is CASSRDILPETQYF. The CDR3 DNA follows: TGTGCCAGCAGCCGGGACATACTTCCCGAGACCCAGTACTTC.

This sequence joins TRBV18 and TRBJ1-3, with TRBD1 as a possible D gene (6 bases). The CDR3 covers 12 residues. Germline V gene sequence: CDR1 KGHSH, CDR2 LQKENI. The V end was cut by 5 bases, the J end by 8 bases, with 10 bases between. As DNA, the CDR3 is TGTGCCAGCTCAGCTGCAGGGGACACCATATATTTT. Amino acid sequence: CASSAAGDTIYF. Full variable domain (remainder filled in from reference TRBV18 and TRBJ1-3): NAGVMQNPRHLVRRRGQEARLRCSPMKGHSHVYWYRQLPEEGLKFMVYLQKENIIDESGMPKERFSAEFPKEGPSILRIQQVVRGDSAAYFCASSAAGDTIYFGEGSWLTVV.

The gene calls are TRBV6-6 and TRBJ2-7; D may be TRBD1 (5 bases). V lost 6 bases and J lost 4, with 19 bases in between. CDR1 is MNHNY and CDR2 is SVGAGI in the germline V gene (reference sequence). This CDR3 is built from 15 residues. CDR3 region: CASSPIPQVNYEQYV. In nucleotides, the CDR3 is TGTGCCAGCAGCCCCATCCCACAGGTTAATTACGAGCAGTACGTC.

This clonotype has only one observation. The V gene is TRBV2, the J gene TRBJ1-6; 7 bases fit TRBD1. Germline CDR1 reads SNHLY; CDR2 reads FYNNEI. The CDR3 extends over 14 amino acids. Trimming removed 2 bases from V and 7 bases from J; junction bases left unmatched: 2. The CDR3 DNA sequence: TGTGCCAGCAGTGAACAGGGGGGGAATTCACCCCTCCACTTT. This codes for CASSEQGGNSPLHF.

The chain joins TRBV19 to TRBJ2-6; TRBD1 might be the D (5 bases). From germline, CDR1 is LNHDA and CDR2 SQIVND (reference sequence). Trimming cost V 8 bases and J 4 bases, with 15 bases left between them. The CDR3 is made up of 15 amino acids. The CDR3 coding sequence is TGTGCCAGTTCGCCGGTGGGGCCAGGGGCCAACGTCCTGACTTTC. Translated, it gives CASSPVGPGANVLTF. Drawing the rest from reference TRBV19 and TRBJ2-6, the complete variable domain is DGGITQSPKYLFRKEGQNVTLSCEQNLNHDAMYWYRQDPGQGLRLIYYSQIVNDFQKGDIAEGYSVSREKKESFPLTVTSAQKNPTAFYLCASSPVGPGANVLTFGAGSRLTVL.

The J gene is TRBJ1-1, the V gene TRBV10-3, with D unresolved. Germline assignment: CDR1 ENHRY and CDR2 SYGVKD. Trimming cost V 6 bases and J 3 bases, with 8 bases left between them. This CDR3 has 12 amino acids. CDR3 in amino acids: CAIRYGDTEAFF. CDR3 coding DNA: TGTGCCATCAGGTACGGGGACACTGAAGCTTTCTTT.

The chain is built from TRBV19 and TRBJ1-5, with 9 bases matching TRBD1. J lost 7 bases, V lost 3 bases, and 7 bases had no gene match. CDR1 is LNHDA and CDR2 is SQIVND in the germline V gene (reference sequence). The CDR3 contains 15 residues. CDR3 amino acids: CASSIGQGQGQPQHF. CDR3 nucleotides: TGTGCCAGTAGTATTGGACAGGGGCAGGGGCAGCCCCAGCATTTT.

This sequence joins TRBV20-1 and TRBJ2-7; the D call may be TRBD1 or TRBD2 (5 bases each). The CDR3 runs 13 residues. Trimming took off 6 bases at V and 2 bases at J, with 14 bases between the two ends. Germline V gene data show CDR1 as DFQATT and CDR2 as SNEGSKA (reference sequence). The DNA for the CDR3 is TGCAGTGCCGACCGGGACGGCCCCTACGAGCAGTACTTC. Its translation is CSADRDGPYEQYF.

The chain links TRBV7-3 to TRBJ2-1, with a tentative D call TRBD2 (7 bases). Germline CDR1 and CDR2: SGHTA and FQGTGA. V lost 7 bases, J lost 3 bases, and 16 bases lay in between. The CDR3 runs to 15 residues. CDR3 in amino acids: CASTWGRGNYNEQFF. CDR3 DNA: TGTGCCAGCACCTGGGGGCGGGGGAACTACAATGAGCAGTTCTTC.

The rearrangement links TRBV5-4 to TRBJ2-5, with D maybe TRBD1 (5 bases). The V gene's germline CDR1 is SGHNT and CDR2 YYREEE (reference sequence). V was clipped by 0 bases and J by 1 base, with 10 bases between them. There are 15 residues in the CDR3. The CDR3 DNA is TGTGCCAGCAGCTTGGAAGGGGCCCCCCAAGAGACCCAGTACTTC. Encoded protein: CASSLEGAPQETQYF.

V gene TRBV30 combines with J gene TRBJ1-6; D is unresolved. V gave up 3 bases and J gave up 7 bases, with 13 bases separating them. This CDR3 has 14 amino acids. In germline, CDR1 is GTSNPN, CDR2 SVGIG (reference sequence). For the CDR3, the DNA is TGTGCCTGGAGGACGCCCGGAAGGAATTCACCCCTCCACTTT. It codes for CAWRTPGRNSPLHF. Combining the CDR3 with reference TRBV30 and TRBJ1-6 gives the whole variable domain SQTIHQWPATLVQPVGSPLSLECTVEGTSNPNLYWYRQAAGRGLQLLFYSVGIGQISSEVPQNLSASRPQDRQFILSSKKLLLSDSGFYLCAWRTPGRNSPLHFGNGTRLTVT.

V gene TRBV30 combines with J gene TRBJ1-5; TRBD1 is a possible D gene (6 bases). V dropped 0 bases and J dropped 11 bases, with 17 bases sitting between them. In germline, CDR1 is GTSNPN, CDR2 SVGIG (reference sequence). The CDR3 spans 14 residues. DNA of the CDR3: TGTGCCTGGAGTGTAAGGGACAACGGAGGGGCCCAGCATTTT. This gives the protein CAWSVRDNGGAQHF.

This clonotype has more than one count but fewer than ten. This chain uses TRBV5-6 with TRBJ1-5; D perhaps matches TRBD1 (5 bases). V lost 3 bases and J 2 bases, leaving 12 bases between the germline ends. The CDR3 is 15 amino acids. Germline CDR1 is SGHDT and CDR2 is YYEEEE. Here the CDR3 DNA reads TGTGCCAGCAGCTCCTGGGGGGGAGGCAATCAGCCCCAGCATTTT. Residues: CASSSWGGGNQPQHF.

CDR3 sequence (DNA): TGTGCCAGTATCAATAGTCCGACAGGGGGTAATTCACCCCTCCACTTT. Its protein product is CASINSPTGGNSPLHF. The rearrangement links TRBV19 to TRBJ1-6; 9 nucleotides line up with TRBD1. V lost 7 bases to trimming and J lost 6 bases; unmatched junction nucleotides: 10. The CDR3 runs to 16 residues. The germline gives CDR1 LNHDA, CDR2 SQIVND (reference sequence).

The V gene is TRBV5-1, the J gene TRBJ1-1; D is possibly TRBD1 (5 bases). From germline, CDR1 is SGHRS and CDR2 YFSETQ. V was cut by 7 bases and J by 2 bases, with 12 bases left in between. This CDR3 region has 13 residues. This chain's CDR3 is CASAGVGNTEAFF. DNA for the CDR3: TGCGCCAGCGCGGGGGTCGGAAACACTGAAGCTTTCTTT.

The V call is TRBV5-4, the J call TRBJ2-4; D is perhaps TRBD1 (6 bases). The CDR3 spans 15 residues. Germline assignment: CDR1 SGHNT and CDR2 YYREEE (reference sequence). Trimming removed 3 bases at V and 3 bases at J, with 13 bases between. In nucleotides, the CDR3 is TGTGCCAGCAGCTCCCCTACAGGGTACAAAAACATTCAGTACTTC. This translates into CASSSPTGYKNIQYF.

The gene calls are TRBV7-2 and TRBJ2-3; no clear D gene. Germline V gene data show CDR1 as SGHTA and CDR2 as FQGNSA. The CDR3 has 15 amino acids. Trimming left V 0 bases short and J 2 bases short, with 9 bases between. The CDR3 reads CASSLASTTTDTQYF. The CDR3 DNA sequence: TGTGCCAGCAGCTTAGCGTCCACTACCACAGATACGCAGTATTTT.

This clonotype has only one observation. The rearrangement uses TRBV5-1 and TRBJ2-5, with D perhaps TRBD2 (5 bases). From germline, CDR1 is SGHRS and CDR2 YFSETQ. V was shortened by 4 bases and J by 5 bases, with 18 bases between the two germline ends. CDR3 length equals 15 residues. Here the CDR3 DNA reads TGCGCCAGCAGCCCTACGGGGTTCCAAGCGGAGACCCAGTACTTC. Translated: CASSPTGFQAETQYF.

The chain joins TRBV2 to TRBJ2-5; D might be TRBD1 or TRBD2, each matching 7 bases. V was pared by 7 bases and J by 2 bases, with 14 bases between. CDR1 and CDR2 (germline): SNHLY, FYNNEI. This CDR3 has 14 residues. CDR3 nucleotides: TGTGCCAGCAAGCGGGACAGCACTCAAGAGACCCAGTACTTC. It encodes CASKRDSTQETQYF.

This clonotype has only one observation. The V call is TRBV19, the J call TRBJ2-3; 7 bases align to TRBD1. Trimming removed 5 bases from V and 8 bases from J; junction bases left unmatched: 4. Germline CDR1 is LNHDA and CDR2 is SQIVND (reference sequence). The CDR3 runs to 12 residues. The CDR3 nucleotides are TGTGCCAGTAGTCCTAACAGGGGTACGCAGTATTTT. Its protein product is CASSPNRGTQYF.

This chain joins TRBV29-1 and TRBJ2-2; no clear D. Trimming cost V 7 bases and J 0 bases, with 12 bases left between them. Germline-derived CDR1 and CDR2 are SQVTM and ANQGSEA. This CDR3 comprises 14 residues. The DNA of the CDR3 is TGCAGCGCGAAATACCGTACGAACACCGGGGAGCTGTTTTTT. It encodes CSAKYRTNTGELFF.

The gene calls are TRBV7-9 and TRBJ2-4; 12 nucleotides match TRBD2. The germline gives CDR1 SEHNR, CDR2 FQNEAQ (reference sequence). The CDR3 consists of 19 residues. The V segment lost 3 bases and the J segment 3 bases; nucleotides outside the gene matches: 12. CDR3 in DNA: TGTGCCAGCAGCTTTGATACTAGCGGGGGGCGCGGAGGCAAAAACATTCAGTACTTC. Protein sequence: CASSFDTSGGRGGKNIQYF. The full variable domain, completed using reference TRBV7-9 and TRBJ2-4, is DTGVSQNPRHKITKRGQNVTFRCDPISEHNRLYWYRQTLGQGPEFLTYFQNEAQLEKSRLLSDRFSAERPKGSFSTLEIQRTEQGDSAMYLCASSFDTSGGRGGKNIQYFGAGTRLSVL.

This chain links TRBV5-1 with TRBJ2-1; 9 positions match TRBD1. After removal of 5 bases from V and 10 bases from J, the junction contained 13 bases not matched to a gene. Germline values: CDR1 SGHRS, CDR2 YFSETQ. The CDR3 sequence is 15 residues long. The CDR3 DNA reads TGCGCCAGCAGTTCCCGGGACAGGGTTGTGGTCGAGCAGTTCTTC. It specifies CASSSRDRVVVEQFF.

The V call is TRBV5-1, the J call TRBJ1-1; possible D gene TRBD1, 5 bases. CDR1 is SGHRS, CDR2 YFSETQ, per germline. This CDR3 contains 13 residues. Trimming pared 7 bases from V and 1 base from J, leaving 11 bases between. The CDR3 DNA follows: TGCGCCAGCCGCGAAGGGGCGAACACTGAAGCTTTCTTT. This codes for CASREGANTEAFF.